This T cell receptor beta chain derives from a study of cytomegalovirus exposure and HLA in healthy donors (dated by TCRdb to about 2017). Notes on the research overall: An earlier analysis of around 600 of the donors reported about 250 Gb of sequence data and 117 million unique TCR beta sequences from about 200 million T cells. Across around 400 genotyped donors of the cohort, an average of approximately 240,000 unique TCR beta nucleotide sequences per donor were sequenced, and 15% to 20% of those sequences were non-productive. The study used immunosequencing to profile the T cell repertoires of approximately 630 subjects and linked those repertoires to cytomegalovirus serostatus. A later genetic analysis took genome-wide SNP genotypes for about 55% of the 666 donors and used that subset as a discovery cohort. The later analysis used no new phenotypic data to find candidate immune exposures, relying instead on TCR beta sequences and their occurrence across donors. Four to six DR-DQ haplotypes were handled as single units for association and clustering, since linkage in the cohort was strong. Roughly 310 gigabases of sequencing data and approximately 85 million unique TCR sequences were included in an early release covering 550 to 800 HLA-typed donors. An earlier analysis of fewer than 700 of the donors applied high-throughput TCR beta sequencing to assess whether each TCR beta V gene segment acted as functional or pseudogenic. The study aimed to test whether cataloging public T cell receptors could reveal signatures of past pathogen exposure. High-throughput TCR immunosequencing, statistical association of individual TCRs with disease status, and machine learning were combined to predict cytomegalovirus infection status. The genetic ancestry cluster associated with self-reported Caucasian donors included about four fifths of the roughly 390 genotyped donors. Class I and class II HLA loci were covered by the typing at four-digit resolution. A later analysis re-analyzed previously published TCR beta repertoires from 666 donors and added high-resolution HLA genotyping to study TCR occurrence patterns. Donor age, sex, ethnicity and CMV serostatus were compiled alongside the repertoire data. Besides the first cohort of 550 to 750 subjects, a separate validation cohort made up of 120 different subjects was used. All discovery cohort repertoires had been generated on a single sequencing platform. The number of donors typed differed by locus, with 629-630 for A, B, C, DRB1 and DQB1, roughly 520 for DQA1, 606 for DPA1, and approximately 470 for DPB1.

The CDR3 covers 14 residues, taking in both the cysteine and the phenylalanine. This entry keeps only the CDR3 DNA: 42 bases, framed from base 1. The germline V gene gives CDR1 as SNHLY and CDR2 as FYNNEI. V loses 3 bases, J loses 4 bases, and the germline ends lie 13 bases apart. Libraries were built with the immunoSEQ multiplex PCR assay. For the multiplex PCR, a mixture combining 60 forward primers for TCR Vbeta segments and 13 reverse primers for TCR Jbeta segments was used. The CDR3 region of rearranged TCR beta genes was amplified from genomic DNA by a multiplex PCR assay. On the Illumina HiSeq System, the amplified TCR beta libraries were sequenced as 87-base-pair reads. Processing in the source paper ran as follows. In a later analysis, tens of millions of unique TCR beta chains were counted across the approximately 620 repertoires, and approximately 11 million of these chains were shared by at least two donors. Raw reads were error-corrected and collapsed into unique sequences with a nearest-neighbor algorithm that merged closely related sequences to remove PCR and sequencing errors. V, D and J gene segments were assigned by aligning CDR3 sequences to IMGT reference sequences. For a sequence to be retained, at least a six-nucleotide match to both a V gene segment and a J gene segment was required. A rearrangement was called productive if the CDR3 had no stop codons and remained in frame with V and J, and every other rearrangement was called non-productive. CDR3 was defined by IMGT convention, running from the second conserved V-encoded cysteine to the conserved J-encoded phenylalanine. The earlier analysis of 500 to 600 of the donors excluded sequences that lacked an unambiguous match to a single V gene segment. In an earlier analysis of 587 of the donors, V segments were called functional above 56.7% productive rearrangements and were called segregating when the between-donor standard deviation exceeded 5%. A statistical classification framework was built to diagnose cytomegalovirus status from the catalog of TCR beta chain sequences. In a later analysis, V and J genes were assigned by comparing TCR nucleotide sequences against IMGT/GENE-DB human TR gene sequences. In a later analysis, CDR3 sequences and most-parsimonious VDJ recombination scenarios were assigned using the TCRdist pipeline. In a later analysis, each TCR beta chain was defined by its CDR3 amino acid sequence together with its V-gene family, and reads lacking a unique V-gene family were excluded. As a way to deal with suspected cross-contamination and a sequencing artifact, a later analysis dropped roughly 600 nucleotide sequences that were highly shared and had low generation probability. A later analysis calculated a clonal expansion index for each public chain from normalized within-repertoire ranks of inferred template counts. In a later analysis, generation probabilities were computed using a VDJ recombination model fitted to out-of-frame rearrangements, and the results were checked against IGoR. Hypergeometric tests were used in a later analysis to score TCR-TCR, TCR-HLA and TCR-CMV co-occurrence, with a repertoire-size bias correction applied to the TCR pairs. In a later analysis, false discovery rates were estimated by permuting HLA or CMV assignments 20 times. A later analysis grouped co-occurring TCRs with DBSCAN, adding TCRdist sequence similarity when clustering within HLA-allele-positive subsets. Co-occurrence clustering excluded repertoires with fewer than 30,000 or more than 120,000 public chains, plus five with anomalous nucleotide sharing. TCRdb obtained this table from immuneACCESS and retained in-frame rearrangements with V and J assigned. These tables miss some clones; where compared with another copy, unresolved V genes account for less than half of the shortfall, and the remainder is unexplained. V, J and clone size are taken as reported in that table, and D and trimming were inferred from the DNA itself. This sample gives about 150,000 clones in total; 85% of them show up just once. The ten largest make up 1% of the sample.

This clone was seen only once. It lacks a known antigen. The record has no base qualities; no much larger clone is one base away. The cohort was made up of about 670 healthy bone marrow donors. At the time of sampling, every cohort member was nominally healthy, though immune exposures that went unrecorded were likely present. The donor was CMV seronegative and was included in the group of over 300 seronegative cohort members. A peripheral blood sample was provided by each donor, and peripheral blood mononuclear cells were used for TCR beta sequencing. The Qiagen DNeasy Blood Extraction Kit was used to extract genomic DNA from the blood cell samples. Beyond this particular receptor, the publication reports: In a later analysis, HLA-associated TCR beta chains showed more clonal expansion and lower generation probabilities than non-associated chains that were equally common. A cluster of highly shared sequence variants was judged likely to represent a technical artifact of the sequencing pipeline. In an earlier analysis of under 600 of the donors, most TCR beta V segments were observed in productive rearrangements about 87% or about 30% of the time, broadly matching IMGT annotations. The presence/absence analyses assumed that sequencing depth was roughly uniform across donors, and that assumption may not be true. In both the original and validation cohorts, the classifier was reported to diagnose cytomegalovirus status with high specificity and sensitivity. A later genetic analysis reported fewer N-insertions in productive TCRs among donors in an Asian-associated ancestry cluster than the 666-donor mean. The earlier analysis of 587 of the donors excluded around 17 rarely observed V segments, including chromosome 9 orphons, because counts were too low. A few of the identified cytomegalovirus-associated TCR beta chains were confirmed in vitro to be specific for cytomegalovirus antigens. While some public TCRs were present in many individuals, most TCR sequences turned up only very rarely across donors. A later analysis associated 15,000 or so TCR beta sequences with specific HLA alleles at a false discovery rate of 0.05. Assigning TCR associations to individual alleles was difficult when HLA alleles, especially DR and DQ, strongly co-occurred. A total of around 150 TCR beta chains were listed by the study as associated with cytomegalovirus. Several of the top co-occurrence clusters appeared to be linked to parvovirus B19, influenza, CMV and Epstein-Barr virus, according to a later analysis. Because the 87-base-pair reads could not distinguish some IMGT-functional V segments, including TRBV6-2 and TRBV6-3, those segments were excluded. A further reported finding was that TCR beta sequences accurately predicted the HLA-A and HLA-B alleles for most subjects in the first cohort. CMV serostatus was the only immune exposure information available for the cohort. The authors suggested that the approach could potentially be generalized to other disease states and immunological phenotypes. A later genetic analysis associated a missense DCLRE1C variant with V-gene and J-gene trimming of TCR beta chains, and an independent cohort replicated the association. Linkage disequilibrium might explain the correlated functional status among segregating V segments, but an unknown experimental factor could not be ruled out. Only TCR beta chains were sequenced in this cohort, and the absence of alpha or paired-chain data limited detectable features. Most CMV-associated TCR beta chains appeared to be HLA-restricted in a later analysis, and the HLA associations seemed to be driven largely by CMV exposure. Because HLA typing was missing for some donors at each locus, association tests included only the typed subset. In a later analysis, the rate of TCR association differed among HLA loci, with DRB1 alleles having the most associated TCRs and HLA-C alleles having the fewest.

This TCR was sampled from a boy younger than 10 in good health and CMV-seronegative. Recombination connected TRBV2 to TRBJ2-7; a weak D assignment points to TRBD1 (6 bases agree). Sample: PBMCs. The CDR3 in this case is CASSEGRGPYEQYF. The sequence in DNA is TGTGCCAGCAGTGAGGGCAGGGGACCTTACGAGCAGTACTTC. Full variable domain (CDR3 extended with the reference TRBV2 and TRBJ2-7 proteins): EPEVTQTPSHQVTQMGQEVILRCVPISNHLYFYWYRQILGQKVEFLVSFYNNEISEKSEIFDDQFSVERPDGSNFTLKIRSTKLEDSAMYFCASSEGRGPYEQYFGPGTRLTVT.